This record concerns one T cell receptor (beta chain) sequence. This clone's antigen is unknown. No base-level quality is on record; no much larger clone is a single base apart. The data are from a study of blood T cell repertoires in COVID-19 (dated by TCRdb to the early 2020s). About the full investigation: Samples from collaborators originated in the United States, Italy and Spain and spanned both the acute and convalescent phases of COVID-19. The material from the prospective study consisted of cDNA or gDNA derived from T cells, B-cell-depleted T cells, or PBMCs. Deeply sampled blood TCRbeta repertoires from subjects exposed to, actively infected with, or recovered from COVID-19 were included in the dataset. The repertoires were released in a freely available public database intended as a resource for research on the immune response to SARS-CoV-2. The samples were drawn from the first 160 participants of the ongoing ImmuneRACE study and from more than 1,000 subjects provided by 6 global collaborators. The sample metadata nearly always contained a de-identified subject ID, COVID-19 status, age in years and sex. Where available, HLA class I and class II types were taken from metadata supplied by the sample provider and were not determined by assay-based typing. General findings and caveats noted by the study authors: Clinical and demographic metadata were provided uncurated, with the amount varying by source and participant.

The CDR3 contains 13 residues, cysteine and phenylalanine counted. Just CDR3 DNA is preserved here, 39 bases in frame from base 1. According to the germline V gene (reference sequence), CDR1 reads LGHDT and CDR2 reads YNNKEL. Between the V and J ends, shortened by 1 base and 6 bases respectively, the junction contains 9 bases. The immunoSEQ Assay, a bias-controlled multiplex PCR, was used to amplify TCRbeta CDR3 regions from genomic DNA. Regarding the original processing steps: The number of nucleated cells in each sample was estimated by amplification of reference gene primers within the assay. To quantify the absolute abundance of each unique TCRbeta CDR3 rearrangement, sequence reads were collapsed and filtered. For each sample, productive Simpson clonality was calculated as the square root of Simpson's diversity index across productive rearrangements. TCRdb retrieved this table from immuneACCESS and kept in-frame rearrangements only. Not all clones are present; in checked studies, unresolved V genes account for under half, and no reason is known for the remainder. V, J and clone size reflect that table, while D and trimming were determined from the DNA. Recorded for this sample are roughly 86,000 clones; less than 85% of them occurred a single time. Clones ranked in the top ten supply about 8.7% of the sample.

A second Seattle source provided samples from volunteer blood donors who had recovered from COVID-19. Collaborating institutions collected whole blood in K2EDTA tubes following their own protocols. For TCRbeta analysis, collaborator samples were shipped as frozen whole blood, as isolated PBMCs, or as DNA extracted from either sample type. The TCR originated in a man aged 50 to 59 who had recovered from COVID-19. The chain was built from TRBV3-1 (or the pseudogene TRBV3-2) and TRBJ1-1; no D gene is confidently identified. The sample consisted of peripheral blood. The CDR3 amino acid sequence is: CASSQGAGAEAFF. The bases are TGTGCCAGCAGCCAAGGGGCGGGAGCTGAAGCTTTCTTT.